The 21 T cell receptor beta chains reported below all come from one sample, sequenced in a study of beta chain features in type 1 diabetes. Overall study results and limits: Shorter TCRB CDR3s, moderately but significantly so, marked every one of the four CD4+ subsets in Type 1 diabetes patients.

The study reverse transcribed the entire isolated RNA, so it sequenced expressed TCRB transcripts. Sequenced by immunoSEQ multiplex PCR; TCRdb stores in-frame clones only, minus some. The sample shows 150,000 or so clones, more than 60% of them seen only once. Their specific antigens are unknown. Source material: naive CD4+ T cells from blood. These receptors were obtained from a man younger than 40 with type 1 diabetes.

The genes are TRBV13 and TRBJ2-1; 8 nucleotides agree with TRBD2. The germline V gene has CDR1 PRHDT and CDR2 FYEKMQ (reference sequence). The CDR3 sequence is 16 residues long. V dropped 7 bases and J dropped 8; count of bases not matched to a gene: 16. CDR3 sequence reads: CASTPDRLNGGDEQFF. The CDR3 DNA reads TGTGCCAGCACCCCCGATCGTTTGAACGGGGGGGATGAGCAGTTCTTC.

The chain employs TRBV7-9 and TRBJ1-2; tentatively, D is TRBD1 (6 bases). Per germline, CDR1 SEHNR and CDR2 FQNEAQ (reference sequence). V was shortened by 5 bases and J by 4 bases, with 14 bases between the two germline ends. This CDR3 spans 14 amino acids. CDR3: CASSPFSDSYGYTF. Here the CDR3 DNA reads TGTGCCAGCAGCCCTTTCTCGGACAGCTATGGCTACACCTTC.

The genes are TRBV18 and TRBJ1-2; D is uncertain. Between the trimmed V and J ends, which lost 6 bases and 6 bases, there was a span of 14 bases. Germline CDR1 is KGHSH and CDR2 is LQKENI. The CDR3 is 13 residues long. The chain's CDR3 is CASSQTTGDGYTF. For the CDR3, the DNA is TGTGCCAGCTCCCAGACGACTGGAGATGGCTACACCTTC.

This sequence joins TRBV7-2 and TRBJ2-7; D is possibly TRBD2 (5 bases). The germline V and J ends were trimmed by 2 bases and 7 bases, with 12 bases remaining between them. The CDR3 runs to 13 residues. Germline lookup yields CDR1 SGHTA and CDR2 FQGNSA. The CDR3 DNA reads TGTGCCAGCAGCTTACAGCTCTCGGGAGAGCAGTACTTC. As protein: CASSLQLSGEQYF.

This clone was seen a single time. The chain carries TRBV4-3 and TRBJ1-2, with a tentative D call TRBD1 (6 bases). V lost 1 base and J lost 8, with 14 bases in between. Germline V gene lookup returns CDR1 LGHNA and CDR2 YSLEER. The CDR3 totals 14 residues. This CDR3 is CASSQGAQGGGYTF. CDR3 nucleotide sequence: TGCGCCAGCAGCCAAGGCGCACAGGGTGGCGGCTACACCTTC.

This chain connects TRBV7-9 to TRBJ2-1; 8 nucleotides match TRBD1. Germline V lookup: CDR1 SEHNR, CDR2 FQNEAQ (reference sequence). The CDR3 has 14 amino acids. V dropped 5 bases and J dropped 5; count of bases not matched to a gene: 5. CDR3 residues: CASSLRGQDNEQFF. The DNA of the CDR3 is TGTGCCAGCAGCCTAAGGGGACAGGACAATGAGCAGTTCTTC.

The CDR3 spells CASSYTLGDEQYF. The CDR3 DNA sequence: TGTGCCAGCAGCTACACCCTGGGGGACGAGCAGTACTTC. The chain uses TRBV7-8 and TRBJ2-7; D could derive from TRBD1 or TRBD2 (5 bases each). The V gene's germline CDR1 is SGHVS and CDR2 FQNEAQ. The CDR3 sequence is 13 residues long. V lost 4 bases, J lost 5 bases, and 12 bases lay in between.

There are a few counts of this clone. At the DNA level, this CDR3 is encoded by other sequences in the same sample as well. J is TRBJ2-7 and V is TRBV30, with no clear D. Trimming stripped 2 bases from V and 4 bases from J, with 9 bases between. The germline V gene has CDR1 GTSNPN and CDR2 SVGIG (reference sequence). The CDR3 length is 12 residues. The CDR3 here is CAWSPGPYEQYF. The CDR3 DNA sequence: TGTGCCTGGAGTCCCGGACCTTACGAGCAGTACTTC.

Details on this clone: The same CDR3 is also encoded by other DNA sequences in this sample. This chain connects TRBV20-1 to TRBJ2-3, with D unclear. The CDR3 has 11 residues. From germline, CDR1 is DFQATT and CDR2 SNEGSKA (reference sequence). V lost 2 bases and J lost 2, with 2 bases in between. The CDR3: CSARPTDTQYF. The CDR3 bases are TGCAGTGCTAGACCCACAGATACGCAGTATTTT.

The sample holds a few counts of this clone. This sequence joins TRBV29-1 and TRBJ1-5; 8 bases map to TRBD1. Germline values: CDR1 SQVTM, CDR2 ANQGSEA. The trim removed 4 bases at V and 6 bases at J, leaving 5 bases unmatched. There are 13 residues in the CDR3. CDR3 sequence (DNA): TGCAGCGTTGGGACAGGGTTTCGTCAGCCCCAGCATTTT. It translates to CSVGTGFRQPQHF.

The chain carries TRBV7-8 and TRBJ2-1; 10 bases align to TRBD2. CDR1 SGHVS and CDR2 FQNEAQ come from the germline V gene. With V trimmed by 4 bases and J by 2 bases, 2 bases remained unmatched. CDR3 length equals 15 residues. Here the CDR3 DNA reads TGTGCCAGCAGCTCAGCGGGGGGGACCTACAATGAGCAGTTCTTC. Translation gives CASSSAGGTYNEQFF.

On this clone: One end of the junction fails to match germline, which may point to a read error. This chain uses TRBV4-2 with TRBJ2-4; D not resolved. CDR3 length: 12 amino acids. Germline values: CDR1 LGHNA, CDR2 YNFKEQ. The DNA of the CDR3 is TGTGCCAGCAGCCAAGATCTTTCCCTGTTCGTCTTC. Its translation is CASSQDLSLFVF.

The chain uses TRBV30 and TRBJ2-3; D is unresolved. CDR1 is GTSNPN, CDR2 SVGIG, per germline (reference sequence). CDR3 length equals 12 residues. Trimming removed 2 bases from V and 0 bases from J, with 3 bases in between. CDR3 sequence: CAWSMSTDTQYF. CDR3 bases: TGTGCCTGGAGTATGAGCACAGATACGCAGTATTTT.

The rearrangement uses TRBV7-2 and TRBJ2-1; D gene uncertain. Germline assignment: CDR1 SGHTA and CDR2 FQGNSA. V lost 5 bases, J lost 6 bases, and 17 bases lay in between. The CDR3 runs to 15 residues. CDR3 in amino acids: CASSTDGRSFNEQFF. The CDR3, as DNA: TGTGCCAGCAGCACCGACGGACGGAGCTTCAATGAGCAGTTCTTC.

The CDR3 DNA sequence: TGTGCCAGCAGTGTCGCCCCCGGAGGGGCCAACGTCCTGACTTTC. Its protein is CASSVAPGGANVLTF. The chain is built from TRBV6-5 and TRBJ2-6; D is ambiguous. CDR3 length: 15 amino acids. V was cut by 5 bases and J by 4 bases, with 12 bases left in between. Looked up from germline, CDR1 is MNHEY and CDR2 is SVGAGI.

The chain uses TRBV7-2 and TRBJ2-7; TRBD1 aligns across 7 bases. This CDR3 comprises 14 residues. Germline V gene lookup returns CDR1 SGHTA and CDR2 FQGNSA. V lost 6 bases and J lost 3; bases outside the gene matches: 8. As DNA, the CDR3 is TGTGCCAGCAGTCGACAGGGTTTAATCTACGAGCAGTACTTC. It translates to CASSRQGLIYEQYF.

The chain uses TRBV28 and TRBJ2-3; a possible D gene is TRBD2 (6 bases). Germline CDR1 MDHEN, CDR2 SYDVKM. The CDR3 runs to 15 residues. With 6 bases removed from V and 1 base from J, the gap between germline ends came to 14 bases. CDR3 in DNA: TGTGCCAGCAGACCTGGGGGGTTAGGCACAGATACGCAGTATTTT. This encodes CASRPGGLGTDTQYF.

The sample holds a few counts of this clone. CDR3 protein: CASSQDSPRTGSTDTQYF. CDR3 bases: TGCGCCAGCAGCCAAGATTCCCCGAGGACTGGGAGCACAGATACGCAGTATTTT. This chain uses TRBV4-3 with TRBJ2-3; tentatively, D is TRBD2 (5 bases). Germline lookup yields CDR1 LGHNA and CDR2 YSLEER. V lost 0 bases and J lost 0, with 16 bases in between. The CDR3 runs to 18 residues.

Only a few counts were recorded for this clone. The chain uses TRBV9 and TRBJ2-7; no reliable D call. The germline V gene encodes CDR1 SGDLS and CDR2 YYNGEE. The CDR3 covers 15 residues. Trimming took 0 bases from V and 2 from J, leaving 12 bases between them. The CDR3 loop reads CASSVVPEMAYEQYF. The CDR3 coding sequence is TGTGCCAGCAGCGTAGTCCCGGAGATGGCCTACGAGCAGTACTTC.

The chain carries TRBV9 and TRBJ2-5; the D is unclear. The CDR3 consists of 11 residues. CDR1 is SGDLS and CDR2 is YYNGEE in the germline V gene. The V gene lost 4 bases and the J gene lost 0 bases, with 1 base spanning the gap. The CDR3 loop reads CASSNQETQYF. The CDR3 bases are TGTGCCAGCAGCAACCAAGAGACCCAGTACTTC.

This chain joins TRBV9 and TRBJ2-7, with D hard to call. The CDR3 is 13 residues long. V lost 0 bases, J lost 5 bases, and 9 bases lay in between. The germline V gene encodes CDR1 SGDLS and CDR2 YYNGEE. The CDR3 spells CASSVVDFDEQYF. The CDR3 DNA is TGTGCCAGCAGCGTAGTAGATTTCGACGAGCAGTACTTC. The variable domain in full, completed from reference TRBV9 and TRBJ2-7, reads DSGVTQTPKHLITATGQRVTLRCSPRSGDLSVYWYQQSLDQGLQFLIQYYNGEERAKGNILERFSAQQFPDLHSELNLSSLELGDSALYFCASSVVDFDEQYFGPGTRLTVT.